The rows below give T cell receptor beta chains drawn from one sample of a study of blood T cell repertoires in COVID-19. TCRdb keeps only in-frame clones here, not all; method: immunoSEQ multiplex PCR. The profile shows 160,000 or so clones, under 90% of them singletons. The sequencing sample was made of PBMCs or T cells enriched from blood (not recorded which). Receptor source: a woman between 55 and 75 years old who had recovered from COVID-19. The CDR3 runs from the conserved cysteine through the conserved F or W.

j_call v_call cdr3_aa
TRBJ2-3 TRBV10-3 CAISEGTGADTQYF
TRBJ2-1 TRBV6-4 CASSERGGSYNEQFF
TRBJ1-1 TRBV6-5 CASRAGTGRRVEAFF
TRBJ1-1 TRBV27 CASSLSRSGTEAFF
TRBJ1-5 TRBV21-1 CASSPKAFSGQACDQPQHF
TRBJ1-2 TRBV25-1 CASSELASVDSYGYTF
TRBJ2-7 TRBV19 CASSPGHPYEQYF
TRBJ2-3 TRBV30 CAWVRPTGGSPDTQYF
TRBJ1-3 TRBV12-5 CASSEGNSGNTIYF
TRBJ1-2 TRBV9 CASSGTGGDGYTF
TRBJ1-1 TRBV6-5 CASSYSLRDTEAFF
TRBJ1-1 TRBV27 CASSVNRGTNTEAFF
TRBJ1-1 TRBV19 CANVKKGGEDMNTEAFF
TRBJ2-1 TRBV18 CASSPTGGAGNNEQFF
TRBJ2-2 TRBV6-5 CASSYGRNTGELFF
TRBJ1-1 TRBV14 CASSQEVATEAFF
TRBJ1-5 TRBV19 CASSLQGTNQPQHF
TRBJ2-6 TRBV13 CASSFTGGAGANVLTF
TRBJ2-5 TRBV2 CASRSGGVETQYF
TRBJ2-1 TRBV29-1 CSVVLRDYNEQFF
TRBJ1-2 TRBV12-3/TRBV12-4 CASGPGTGYGYTF
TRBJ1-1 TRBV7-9 CASSLGLGVLNTEAFF
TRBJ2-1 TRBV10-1 CATSETSYNEQFF
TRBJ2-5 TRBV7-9 CASRLQGRGAQETQYF
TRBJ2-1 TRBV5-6 CASSFGLAGENEQFF
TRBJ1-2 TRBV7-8 CASSLQGHGYTF
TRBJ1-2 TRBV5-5 CASSLDRPNYGYTF
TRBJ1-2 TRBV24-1 CATSDPRGTGDGYTF
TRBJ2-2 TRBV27 CARSRDSAFYANTGELFF
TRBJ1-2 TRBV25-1 CASSHPGSNYGYTF
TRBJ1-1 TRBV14 CASSRTGNTEAFF
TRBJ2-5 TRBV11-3 CASSSDWQETQYF
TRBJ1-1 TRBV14 CASSQRQDIRGTEAFF
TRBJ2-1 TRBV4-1 CASSHPGTREYNEQFF
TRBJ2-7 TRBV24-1 CATSDPRTGGAEQYF
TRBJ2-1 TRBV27 CASSLIGGSYNEQFF
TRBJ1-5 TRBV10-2 CASSGGGAQPQHF
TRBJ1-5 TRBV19 CASSIAGIGNQPQHF
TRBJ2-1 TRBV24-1 CATSDPTGVDEQFF
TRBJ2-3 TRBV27 CASSLLRQGADTQYF
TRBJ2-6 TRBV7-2 CASSSLLGQGSSGANVLTF
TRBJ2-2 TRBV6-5 CASSLGVVGGELFF
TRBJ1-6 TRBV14 CASSPQGRNSPLHF
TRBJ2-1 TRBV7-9 CASSPGRGGAYNEQFF
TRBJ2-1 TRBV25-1 CASSEAGVGKKEQFF
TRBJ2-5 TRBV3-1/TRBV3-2 CASSQGTSGGAVETQYF